The 21 T cell receptor beta chains below all came from one sample that was sequenced in a study of cytomegalovirus exposure and HLA in healthy donors. The PCR had 60 Vbeta and 13 Jbeta primers. The repertoire was sequenced with immunoSEQ multiplex PCR; TCRdb's copy has only in-frame clones and lacks some. The sample carries 150,000 to 200,000 clones, over 70% recorded once. The specimen sequenced was PBMCs. These receptors were collected from a man aged 30 to 39 in good health and CMV-seropositive.

The rearrangement uses TRBV15 and TRBJ2-5; a possible D gene is TRBD2 (6 bases). Matching the DNA end better, TRBJ2-7 makes the J call doubtful. The CDR3 is 15 residues long. Germline V CDR1 and CDR2: LNHNV, YYDKDF (reference sequence). This CDR3 is CATSMSRGGYYEQYF. As DNA, the CDR3 is TGTGCCACCAGCATGAGCCGGGGAGGCTACTACGAGCAGTACTTC.

The V gene is TRBV2, the J gene TRBJ2-3; 11 bases map to TRBD2. The CDR3 length is 20 residues. Trimming took 3 bases from V and 3 from J; bases not matched to a gene: 17. The germline V gene encodes CDR1 SNHLY and CDR2 FYNNEI. The CDR3 DNA reads as TGTGCCAGCAGTGAGGGGCCGGGACTAGCGGCCACAATCTCGACAGATACGCAGTATTTT. Its translation is CASSEGPGLAATISTDTQYF.

This clone was seen just once. The chain employs TRBV5-1 and TRBJ2-4; tentatively, D is TRBD1 (5 bases). The CDR3 contains 15 residues. Trimming cost V 4 bases and J 1 base, with 12 bases left between them. Germline-derived CDR1 and CDR2 are SGHRS and YFSETQ. This chain's CDR3 is CASSPTVLAKNIQYF. The CDR3 DNA is TGCGCCAGCAGCCCGACAGTGCTCGCCAAAAACATTCAGTACTTC.

This clone was found once. The V gene is TRBV7-8, the J gene TRBJ1-1; D not certain. There are 12 residues in the CDR3. Per germline, CDR1 SGHVS and CDR2 FQNEAQ. The V gene lost 1 base and the J gene lost 7 bases, with 7 bases spanning the gap. CDR3 region: CASSLGEGEAFF. The CDR3 nucleotides read TGTGCCAGCAGCTTAGGGGAGGGTGAAGCTTTCTTT.

The chain employs TRBV27 and TRBJ2-5, with TRBD2 matching over 10 bases. There are 17 residues in the CDR3. CDR1 is MNHEY, CDR2 SMNVEV, per germline (reference sequence). V was pared by 2 bases and J by 10 bases, with 16 bases of the junction left unmatched. CDR3 DNA sequence: TGTGCCAGCAGTTTAAAACCGGGACTAGCGTTCCAGAGGTACCAGTACTTC. This translates into CASSLKPGLAFQRYQYF.

This chain joins TRBV7-8 and TRBJ2-3; 8 nucleotides line up with TRBD2. CDR3 length: 16 residues. J was trimmed by 2 bases and V by 0 bases; bases with no gene match: 4. The germline gives CDR1 SGHVS, CDR2 FQNEAQ. This CDR3 reads CASSLALGLATDTQYF. In nucleotides, the CDR3 is TGTGCCAGCAGCTTAGCGCTAGGACTAGCCACAGATACGCAGTATTTT. The variable domain in full, completed from reference TRBV7-8 and TRBJ2-3, reads GAGVSQSPRYKVAKRGQDVALRCDPISGHVSLFWYQQALGQGPEFLTYFQNEAQLDKSGLPSDRFFAERPEGSVSTLKIQRTQQEDSAVYLCASSLALGLATDTQYFGPGTRLTVL.

J is TRBJ2-3 and V is TRBV9; 11 positions agree with TRBD2. CDR1 and CDR2 from the germline V gene are SGDLS and YYNGEE. The V gene end was trimmed by 3 bases and the J gene end by 0 bases; junction bases not matched to a gene: 6. The CDR3 length is 17 residues. The chain's CDR3 is CASSERGLAASTDTQYF. The CDR3 DNA follows: TGTGCCAGCAGCGAGAGGGGACTAGCGGCTAGCACAGATACGCAGTATTTT.

The CDR3 nucleotides are TGTGCCAGCAGTGGACTAGCGGGAGTGATGGATACGCAGTATTTT. Translated, it gives CASSGLAGVMDTQYF. V usage is TRBV2 and J usage is TRBJ2-3; TRBD2 agrees at 12 bases. Germline V CDR1 and CDR2: SNHLY, FYNNEI. Unmatched junction bases numbered 5, after V lost 4 bases and J lost 6 bases. This CDR3 has 15 residues. The full variable domain, in which reference TRBV2 and TRBJ2-3 provide the parts outside the CDR3, is EPEVTQTPSHQVTQMGQEVILRCVPISNHLYFYWYRQILGQKVEFLVSFYNNEISEKSEIFDDQFSVERPDGSNFTLKIRSTKLEDSAMYFCASSGLAGVMDTQYFGPGTRLTVL.

The chain has TRBV14 and TRBJ1-1, with D perhaps matching TRBD1 (6 bases). CDR3 size: 13 residues. Germline CDR1 reads SGHDN; CDR2 reads FVKESK. Trimming cost V 0 bases and J 5 bases, with 7 bases left between them. The CDR3, as DNA: TGTGCCAGCAGCCAAGAAGGGGGAACTGAAGCTTTCTTT. It is translated as CASSQEGGTEAFF.

The rearrangement uses TRBV10-3 and TRBJ2-3, with D possibly TRBD2 on 5 matching bases. Germline CDR1 and CDR2: ENHRY and SYGVKD. V lost 10 bases, J lost 0 bases, and 14 bases lay in between. There are 14 residues in the CDR3. The CDR3 here is CATHQRGSTDTQYF. DNA for the CDR3: TGTGCCACACACCAGAGAGGGAGCACAGATACGCAGTATTTT.

The chain links TRBV9 to TRBJ1-1; possible D gene TRBD1, 5 bases. Germline-derived CDR1 and CDR2 are SGDLS and YYNGEE. Trimming took off 8 bases at V and 3 bases at J, with 14 bases between the two ends. This CDR3 has 13 residues. The CDR3 nucleotides are TGTGCCAGTAAAGCAGGGAGGGACACTGAAGCTTTCTTT. It specifies CASKAGRDTEAFF.

This clone was seen once. The chain links TRBV5-8 to TRBJ2-3, with 7 nucleotides matching TRBD2. V gave up 4 bases and J gave up 3 bases; unmatched junction bases: 5. The germline V gene has CDR1 SGHTS and CDR2 YDEGEE. The length of the CDR3 is 14 residues. CDR3 residues: CASSRAGRTDTQYF. CDR3 coding DNA: TGTGCCAGCAGCCGAGCGGGGAGAACAGATACGCAGTATTTT. Full variable domain (missing parts from reference TRBV5-8 and TRBJ2-3): EAGVTQSPTHLIKTRGQQATLRCSPISGHTSVYWYQQALGLGLQFLLWYDEGEERNRGNFPPRFSGRQFPNYSSELNVNALELEDSALYLCASSRAGRTDTQYFGPGTRLTVL.

This sequence joins TRBV30 and TRBJ1-1, with D perhaps TRBD1 (6 bases). Per germline, CDR1 GTSNPN and CDR2 SVGIG (reference sequence). Trimming shortened V by 3 bases and J by 1 base, and 15 bases separated the two germline ends. This CDR3 comprises 15 residues. CDR3 amino acids: CAWSAGGQPNTEAFF. CDR3 nucleotide sequence: TGTGCCTGGAGCGCAGGAGGACAGCCGAACACTGAAGCTTTCTTT.

The table lists this clone with a few counts. The V and J genes are TRBV5-1 and TRBJ2-3; 13 bases agree with TRBD2. Germline V gene data show CDR1 as SGHRS and CDR2 as YFSETQ. The V gene end was trimmed by 4 bases and the J gene end by 4 bases; junction bases not matched to a gene: 9. This CDR3 region has 17 residues. The CDR3 reads CASSLLTSGGASDTQYF. CDR3 sequence (DNA): TGCGCCAGCAGCCTTCTAACTAGCGGGGGGGCTTCAGATACGCAGTATTTT.

The chain couples TRBV6-6 to TRBJ2-5; 9 bases are shared with TRBD2. The last part of the DNA fits TRBJ2-7 better; the J call may be wrong. The CDR3 sequence is 15 residues long. Germline values: CDR1 MNHNY, CDR2 SVGAGI (reference sequence). The CDR3 region is CASSYVAGGPYEQYF. CDR3 coding DNA: TGTGCCAGCAGTTACGTGGCGGGAGGGCCGTACGAGCAGTACTTC.

This clone was seen more than once but under ten times. This rearrangement joins TRBV5-6 to TRBJ1-1; D unresolved. Per the germline V gene, CDR1 is SGHDT and CDR2 is YYEEEE. V lost 2 bases and J 5 bases, leaving 10 bases between the germline ends. The CDR3 contains 13 residues. CDR3 DNA: TGTGCCAGCAGCTTTTCGGAGGCGACTGAAGCTTTCTTT. This translates into CASSFSEATEAFF.

The chain recombines TRBV5-1 with TRBJ1-1; weak D call: TRBD1 (6 bases). The CDR3 contains 15 residues. V was clipped by 0 bases and J by 3 bases, with 12 bases between them. Per the germline V gene, CDR1 is SGHRS and CDR2 is YFSETQ. The CDR3 loop reads CASSLGPNRDTEAFF. CDR3 sequence (DNA): TGCGCCAGCAGCTTGGGGCCTAACAGGGACACTGAAGCTTTCTTT.

This rearrangement joins TRBV27 to TRBJ1-2; 7 bases map to TRBD1. There are 14 residues in the CDR3. Germline V gene lookup returns CDR1 MNHEY and CDR2 SMNVEV (reference sequence). V shed 1 base, J shed 8 bases, and the junction held 7 bases outside the gene matches. The CDR3 coding sequence is TGTGCCAGCAGTTTATTAGGAGGGGGCGGGGGCTACACCTTC. Amino acids: CASSLLGGGGGYTF.

The chain carries TRBV2 and TRBJ2-3, with 8 bases matching TRBD2. With V trimmed by 4 bases and J by 2 bases, 5 bases remained unmatched. The CDR3 extends over 15 amino acids. Germline loops: CDR1 SNHLY, CDR2 FYNNEI. Here the CDR3 DNA reads TGTGCCAGCAGTGCGGAGCGGGGGTACACAGATACGCAGTATTTT. It encodes CASSAERGYTDTQYF.

The chain is built from TRBV6-6 and TRBJ1-5, with a weak D call TRBD1 (5 bases). Germline CDR1 reads MNHNY; CDR2 reads SVGAGI (reference sequence). This CDR3 comprises 15 residues. The ends were cut back, 0 bases at V and 0 bases at J, with 6 bases in the middle. The CDR3 region has the DNA TGTGCCAGCAGTTACTCGGACAATAGCAATCAGCCCCAGCATTTT. This sequence encodes CASSYSDNSNQPQHF.

J is TRBJ2-5 and V is TRBV4-1; 7 nucleotides match TRBD1. Germline V gene data show CDR1 as MGHRA and CDR2 as YSYEKL. This CDR3 spans 16 amino acids. After removal of 0 bases from V and 7 bases from J, the junction contained 11 bases not matched to a gene. CDR3 sequence reads: CASSQDGARQGSTQYF. CDR3 DNA: TGCGCCAGCAGCCAAGATGGCGCGAGACAGGGATCGACCCAGTACTTC.